This T cell receptor beta chain is drawn from a study of blood T cell repertoires in COVID-19. In the study overall: The cDNA or gDNA used as material had been derived from T cells, B-cell-depleted T cells, or PBMCs.

Individuals aged roughly 18 to 95 years were recruited from approximately 22 US areas. In the source study's methods: Amplification of reference gene primers provided the estimated nucleated cell counts. Assay: immunoSEQ multiplex PCR; the TCRdb copy retains only in-frame clones and omits some. V, J and clone size are taken as reported in that table, and D and trimming were inferred from the DNA itself. Among a few hundred thousand clones, around nine tenths were seen once, and the ten largest hold 10%. Source material: PBMCs or T cells enriched from blood (not recorded which). This sequence was found in a woman aged 45-60 years who had recovered from COVID-19.

Here the CDR3 reads CASRRLGTGGVGANVLTF. In DNA form, the CDR3 reads TGTGCCAGCAGACGACTCGGGACAGGGGGCGTTGGGGCCAACGTCCTGACTTTC. The rearrangement joins TRBV6-6 to TRBJ2-6, with 12 bases identical to TRBD1. CDR3 size: 18 residues. V lost 6 bases, J lost 3 bases, and 9 bases stayed unmatched. Germline-derived CDR1 and CDR2 are MNHNY and SVGAGI (reference sequence).